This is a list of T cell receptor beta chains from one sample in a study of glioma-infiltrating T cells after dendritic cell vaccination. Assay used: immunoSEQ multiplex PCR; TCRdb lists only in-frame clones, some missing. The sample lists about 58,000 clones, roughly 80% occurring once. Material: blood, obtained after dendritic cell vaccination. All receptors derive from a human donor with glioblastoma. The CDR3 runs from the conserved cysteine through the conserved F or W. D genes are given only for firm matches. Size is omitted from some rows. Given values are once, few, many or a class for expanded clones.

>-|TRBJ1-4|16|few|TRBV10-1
CASSESFGATNEKLFF
TGCGCCAGCAGTGAGAGTTTCGGAGCAACTAATGAAAAACTGTTTTTT
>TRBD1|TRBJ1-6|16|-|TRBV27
CASSPPRDRGNSPLHF
TGTGCCAGCAGCCCTCCCCGGGACAGGGGGAACTCACCCCTCCACTTT
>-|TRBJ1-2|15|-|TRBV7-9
CASSPSGARNYGYTF
TGTGCCAGCAGCCCCAGCGGGGCGAGAAACTATGGCTACACCTTC
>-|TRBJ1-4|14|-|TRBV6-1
CASKGGVTNEKLFF
TGTGCCTCCAAGGGGGGGGTAACTAATGAAAAACTGTTTTTT
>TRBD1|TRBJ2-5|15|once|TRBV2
CASSSGTGYIGTQYF
TGTGCCAGCAGTTCCGGGACAGGGTATATTGGGACCCAGTACTTC
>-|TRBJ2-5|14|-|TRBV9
CASSPGTGRETQYF
TGTGCCAGCAGCCCCGGAACAGGGCGAGAGACCCAGTACTTC
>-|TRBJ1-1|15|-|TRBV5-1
CASSLATTRNTEAFF
TGCGCCAGCAGCTTGGCCACTACTCGGAACACTGAAGCTTTCTTT
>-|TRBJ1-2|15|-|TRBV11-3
CASSLDNRANYGYTF
TGTGCCAGCAGCCTGGACAACCGGGCCAACTATGGCTACACCTTC
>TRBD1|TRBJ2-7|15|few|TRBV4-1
CASSPLQGASYEQYF
TGCGCCAGCAGCCCCCTACAGGGGGCGTCCTACGAGCAGTACTTC
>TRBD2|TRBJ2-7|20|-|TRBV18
CASSTRGTSGGAKGSYEQYF
TGTGCCAGCTCAACTCGAGGGACTAGCGGGGGGGCAAAGGGTTCCTACGAGCAGTACTTC
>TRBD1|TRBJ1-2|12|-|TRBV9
CASQGGSYGYTF
TGTGCCAGCCAGGGGGGATCCTATGGCTACACCTTC
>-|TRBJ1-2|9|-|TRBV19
CASGYGYTF
TGTGCCAGCGGGTATGGCTACACCTTC
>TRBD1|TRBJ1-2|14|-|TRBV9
CASSHYGTGYGYTF
TGTGCCAGCAGCCACTACGGGACAGGATATGGCTACACCTTC
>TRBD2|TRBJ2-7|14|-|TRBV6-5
CASKGTSGPYEQYF
TGTGCCAGCAAAGGGACTAGCGGGCCCTACGAGCAGTACTTC
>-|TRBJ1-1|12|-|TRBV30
CAWRSRNTEAFF
TGTGCCTGGAGATCCAGGAACACTGAAGCTTTCTTT
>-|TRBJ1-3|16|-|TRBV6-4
CASTEQVRNSGNTIYF
TGTGCCAGCACCGAACAGGTGCGAAACTCTGGAAACACCATATATTTT
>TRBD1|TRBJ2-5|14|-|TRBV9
CASSTTGNQETQYF
TGTGCCAGCAGCACGACAGGGAACCAAGAGACCCAGTACTTC
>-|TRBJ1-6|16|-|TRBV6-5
CASSYQGQSYNSPLHF
TGTGCCAGCAGTTATCAGGGGCAGTCCTATAATTCACCCCTCCACTTT
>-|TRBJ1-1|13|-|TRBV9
CASTLTANTEAFF
TGTGCCAGCACCCTGACAGCGAACACTGAAGCTTTCTTT
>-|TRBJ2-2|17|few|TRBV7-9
CASPRAGSYQITGELFF
TGTGCCAGCCCCCGGGCGGGGTCCTATCAGATCACCGGGGAGCTGTTTTTT
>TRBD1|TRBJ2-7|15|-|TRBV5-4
CASSLPGQDSYEQYF
TGTGCCAGCAGTCTACCGGGACAGGACTCCTACGAGCAGTACTTC
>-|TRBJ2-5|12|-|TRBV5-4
CASSSGGETQYF
TGTGCCAGCAGCTCCGGCGGGGAGACCCAGTACTTC
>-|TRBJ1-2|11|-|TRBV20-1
CSARDGYGYTF
TGCAGTGCCCGGGATGGCTATGGCTACACCTTC
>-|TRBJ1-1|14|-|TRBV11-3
CASSLARMNTEAFF
TGTGCCAGCAGCTTAGCCAGAATGAACACTGAAGCTTTCTTT
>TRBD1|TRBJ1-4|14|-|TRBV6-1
CASSQGTGGEKLFF
TGTGCCAGCAGCCAAGGGACAGGGGGTGAAAAACTGTTTTTT
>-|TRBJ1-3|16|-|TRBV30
CAWSVLGSLLGNTIYF
TGTGCCTGGAGTGTACTGGGCAGTCTATTAGGAAACACCATATATTTT
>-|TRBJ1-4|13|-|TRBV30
CAWAPGLNEKLFF
TGTGCCTGGGCCCCCGGTTTGAATGAAAAACTGTTTTTT
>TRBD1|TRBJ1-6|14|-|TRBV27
CASSLQGVGSPLHF
TGTGCCAGCAGTCTACAGGGGGTGGGTTCACCCCTCCACTTT
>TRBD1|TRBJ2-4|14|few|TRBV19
CASSSGTGRYIQYF
TGTGCCAGTAGTTCCGGGACAGGGCGGTACATTCAGTACTTC
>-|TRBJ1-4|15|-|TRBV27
CASSLSGVTNEKLFF
TGTGCCAGCAGTTTATCAGGAGTAACTAATGAAAAACTGTTTTTT
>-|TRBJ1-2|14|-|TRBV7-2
CASSLESGNYGYTF
TGTGCCAGCAGCTTAGAGTCAGGGAACTATGGCTACACCTTC
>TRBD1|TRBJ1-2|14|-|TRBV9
CASSPGTGIHGYTF
TGTGCCAGCAGCCCCGGGACAGGGATCCATGGCTACACCTTC
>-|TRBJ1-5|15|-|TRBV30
CAWALHTGGNQPQHF
TGTGCCTGGGCCCTGCACACGGGGGGCAATCAGCCCCAGCATTTT
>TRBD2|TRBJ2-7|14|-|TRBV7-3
CASSSSGGTYEQYF
TGTGCCAGCAGCTCTAGCGGGGGTACCTACGAGCAGTACTTC
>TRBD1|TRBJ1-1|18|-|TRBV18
CASSPDLRGQKGNTEAFF
TGTGCCAGCTCACCCGATCTCAGGGGGCAAAAGGGGAACACTGAAGCTTTCTTT
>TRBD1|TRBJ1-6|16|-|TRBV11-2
CASSLVGQGAWSPLHF
TGTGCCAGCAGCTTAGTTGGTCAGGGGGCTTGGTCACCCCTCCACTTT
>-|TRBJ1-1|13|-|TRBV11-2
CASSITRNTEAFF
TGTGCCAGCAGCATCACGCGGAACACTGAAGCTTTCTTT
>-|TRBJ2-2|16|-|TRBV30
CAWRSWRKGLYGELFF
TGTGCCTGGAGAAGTTGGAGGAAGGGATTATACGGGGAGCTGTTTTTT
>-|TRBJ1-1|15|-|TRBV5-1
CASSQTRGPNTEAFF
TGCGCCAGCAGTCAAACAAGAGGGCCGAACACTGAAGCTTTCTTT
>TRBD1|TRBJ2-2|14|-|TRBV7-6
CASSWTGNTGELFF
TGTGCCAGCAGCTGGACAGGGAACACCGGGGAGCTGTTTTTT
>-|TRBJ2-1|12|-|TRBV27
CASSDRYNEQFF
TGTGCCAGCAGTGACAGATACAATGAGCAGTTCTTC